The clone carrying this T cell receptor beta chain has at least ten counts. Its antigen is still unknown. The data were obtained in a study of blood T cells in healthy people across ages. As for the study in general: About one barcoded beta molecule per two T cells was the capture yield of template switching. Study outcomes and limitations: In the absence of known donor CMV status, changes in expanded clonotypes were possibly confounded.

Donors were healthy Caucasian individuals from Russia aged roughly 6 to 90. With a J-beta primer mix and a sample-barcoded 5' primer, a second PCR ran about 7 to 12 cycles. TCRdb re-called the 5' RACE reads with MiXCR, one entry per CDR3 protein. The sample has around 650,000 distinct CDR3 sequences, 35% to 50% seen once. The length of the CDR3 is 14 residues. V lost 5 bases to trimming and J lost 4 bases, with 11 bases between them. Germline V gene sequence: CDR1 SGHAT, CDR2 FQNNGV. This chain connects TRBV11-2 to TRBJ2-2; a possible D gene is TRBD1 (6 bases). This clonotype was sampled from a man aged 80 or over in good health. Material: blood. The CDR3 DNA reads TGTGCCAGCAGCCTTTTGGACAGCACCGGGGAGCTGTTTTTT. This sequence encodes CASSLLDSTGELFF.